This TCR beta chain is from a study of human thymus T cells. Healthy Finnish infants undergoing corrective surgery for congenital heart defects were used as donors. During surgery, about 0.5-1 mL peripheral blood was drawn from four of eight donors. No fixed cell number was used; all available blood leukocytes supplied DNA. About this clone: Its antigen remains unknown.

Study-level points and caveats: Thymic and blood repertoires appeared to show biased V and J gene usage.

The V and J ends lost 3 bases and 11 bases respectively, with 16 bases between them. CDR3 length equals 13 residues. Germline CDR1 is MGHDK and CDR2 is SYGVNS. Clones were sequenced by immunoSEQ multiplex PCR, and TCRdb holds only the in-frame ones, with some missing. The data show about 44,000 clones, approximately 95% seen once. The gene calls are TRBV25-1 and TRBJ1-1; D gene uncertain. The sample taken for sequencing was blood. The sequence was collected from a boy under three years old with a congenital heart defect but otherwise immunologically healthy. CDR3 DNA sequence: TGTGCCAGCAGTGATCTATACTGGGGTGAGGCTTTCTTT. The encoded protein is CASSDLYWGEAFF.